This TCR beta chain was captured in a study of tumor-infiltrating lymphocytes in oesophageal squamous cell carcinoma. TCRdb passed the PCR reads through MiXCR, listing each CDR3 protein once. Of about 25,000 distinct CDR3 sequences in the sample, more than 30% were seen once. Looked up from germline, CDR1 is MDHEN and CDR2 is SYDVKM. This CDR3 is 13 amino acids long. The ends were cut back, 6 bases at V and 5 bases at J, with 11 bases in the middle. The sequence came from a male donor with esophageal squamous cell carcinoma. The rearrangement uses TRBV28 and TRBJ1-5, with D perhaps TRBD1 (5 bases). The sample consisted of esophageal tumor tissue. The DNA for the CDR3 is TGTGCCAGCAGGCTTGGGACTTATCAGCCCCAGCATTTT. This sequence encodes CASRLGTYQPQHF.